This TCR beta chain came from a study of blood T cells in healthy people across ages. J lost 4 bases, V lost 6 bases, and 8 bases had no gene match. This CDR3 has 14 amino acids. Next came a second PCR, run for about 6 to 11 cycles, which used a sample-barcoded 5' primer along with a J-beta primer mix. TCRdb re-derived calls from the 5' RACE reads in MiXCR, one entry per CDR3 protein. The data hold 1.8 million or so distinct CDR3 sequences, with about 39% observed a single time. J is TRBJ2-7 and V is TRBV12-3 or TRBV12-4; the match to TRBD1 covers 8 bases. The sample comprised blood. The TCR sequence derives from a human donor in good health. In nucleotides, the CDR3 is TGTGCCAGCAGCCTGACAGGGGCGGGGTACGAGCAGTACTTC. Its protein is CASSLTGAGYEQYF.